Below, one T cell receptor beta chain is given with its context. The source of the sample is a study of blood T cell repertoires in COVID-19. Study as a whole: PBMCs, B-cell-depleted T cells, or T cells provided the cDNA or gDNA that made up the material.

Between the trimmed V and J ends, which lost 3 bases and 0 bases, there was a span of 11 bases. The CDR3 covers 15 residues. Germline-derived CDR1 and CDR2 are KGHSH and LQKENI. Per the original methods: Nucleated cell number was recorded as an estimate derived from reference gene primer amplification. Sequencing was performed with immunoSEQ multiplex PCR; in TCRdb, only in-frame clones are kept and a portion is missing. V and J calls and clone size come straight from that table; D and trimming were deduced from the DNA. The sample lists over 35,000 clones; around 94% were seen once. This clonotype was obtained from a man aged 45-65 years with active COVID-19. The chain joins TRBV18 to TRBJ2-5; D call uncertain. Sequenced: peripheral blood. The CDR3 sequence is CASSPLRLNQETQYF. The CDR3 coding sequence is TGTGCCAGCTCACCTTTGCGACTGAACCAAGAGACCCAGTACTTC.